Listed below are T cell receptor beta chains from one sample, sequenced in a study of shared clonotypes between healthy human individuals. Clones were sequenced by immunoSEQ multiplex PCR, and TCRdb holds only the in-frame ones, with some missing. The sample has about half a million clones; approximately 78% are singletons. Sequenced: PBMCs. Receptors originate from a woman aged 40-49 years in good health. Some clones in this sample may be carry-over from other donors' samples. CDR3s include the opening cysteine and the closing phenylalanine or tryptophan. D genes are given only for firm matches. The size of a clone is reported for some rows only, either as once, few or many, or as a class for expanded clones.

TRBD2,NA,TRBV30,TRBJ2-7,TGTGCCTGGAGTGTCCCCGGGACTAGCGACCACGAGCAGTACTTC,CAWSVPGTSDHEQYF
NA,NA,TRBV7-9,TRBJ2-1,TGTGCCAGCAGCTTACGAAGGGACTGGGGGACCAATGAGCAGTTCTTC,CASSLRRDWGTNEQFF
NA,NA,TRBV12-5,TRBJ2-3,TGTGCTAGTGGTTTGGAGTTAGGAGATACGCAGTATTTT,CASGLELGDTQYF
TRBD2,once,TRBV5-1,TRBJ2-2,TGCGCCAGCAGCTTAACTAGCGGGAGGGTCACCGGGGAGCTGTTTTTT,CASSLTSGRVTGELFF
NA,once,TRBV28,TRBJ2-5,TGTGCCAGCAGTCCATTGGGGGGAGAAGAGACCCAGTACTTC,CASSPLGGEETQYF
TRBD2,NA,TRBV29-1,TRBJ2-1,TGCAGCGTTGGAACTGGCGGGAGGGCTAATGAGCAGTTCTTC,CSVGTGGRANEQFF
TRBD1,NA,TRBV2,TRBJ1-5,TGTGCCAGCAGACGGGACAGGGGTTTCGAGATCGGTCAGCCCCAGCATTTT,CASRRDRGFEIGQPQHF
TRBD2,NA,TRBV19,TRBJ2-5,TGTGCCAGTAGTACGGGACTAGCGGGCCTCCAAGAGACCCAGTACTTC,CASSTGLAGLQETQYF
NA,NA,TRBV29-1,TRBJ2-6,TGCAGCGCCAAAGAGGGGTCTGGGGCCAACGTCCTGACTTTC,CSAKEGSGANVLTF
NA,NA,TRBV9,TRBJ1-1,TGTGCCAGCAGCGTAGATCCACAGGAGAACACTGAAGCTTTCTTT,CASSVDPQENTEAFF
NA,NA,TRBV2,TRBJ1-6,TGTGCCAGCAGTGAAGGGCCCAATTCACCCCTCCACTTT,CASSEGPNSPLHF
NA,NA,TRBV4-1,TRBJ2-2,TGTGCCAGCAGCGCATCAGGACAGAACACCGGGGAGCTGTTTTTT,CASSASGQNTGELFF
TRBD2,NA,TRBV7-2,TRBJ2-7,TGTGCCAGCACCCTCTCCCTAGCGGGAGATGGAGAGCAGTACTTC,CASTLSLAGDGEQYF
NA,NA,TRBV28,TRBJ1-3,TGTGCCAGCAGTTTTGGTGGGACGGGCATCTCTGGAAACACCATATATTTT,CASSFGGTGISGNTIYF
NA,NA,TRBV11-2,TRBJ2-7,TGTGCCAGCAGCACGAGGACAGACTACGAGCAGTACTTC,CASSTRTDYEQYF
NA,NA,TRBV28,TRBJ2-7,TGTGCCAGCAGTTTTTTAGTCCCATCCTACGAGCAGTACTTC,CASSFLVPSYEQYF
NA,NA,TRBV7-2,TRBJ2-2,TGTGCCAGCAGCTTTACGACCACCGGGGAGCTGTTTTTT,CASSFTTTGELFF
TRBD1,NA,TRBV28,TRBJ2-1,TGTGCCAGCAGTTTGAGGGACAGGGAGTTCAATGAGCAGTTCTTC,CASSLRDREFNEQFF
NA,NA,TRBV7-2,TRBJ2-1,TGTGCCAGCAGCTTAGGAGGGTGGAATGAGCAGTTCTTC,CASSLGGWNEQFF
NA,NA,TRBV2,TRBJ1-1,TGTGCCAGCACCGCGGGGGTGGGCCCTGGCACTGAAGCTTTCTTT,CASTAGVGPGTEAFF
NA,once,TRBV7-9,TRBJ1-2,TGTGCCAGCAGCCCCTCTAACTATGGCTACACCTTC,CASSPSNYGYTF
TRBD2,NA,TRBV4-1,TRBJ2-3,TGCGCCAGCAGCCAAGACCCGGGGACTAGCGGGAGGGTGGGTACAGATACGCAGTATTTT,CASSQDPGTSGRVGTDTQYF
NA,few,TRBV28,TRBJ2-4,TGTGCCAGCAGTAACGGGGGTACCCTAGCCAAAAACATTCAGTACTTC,CASSNGGTLAKNIQYF
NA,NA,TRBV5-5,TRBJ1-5,TGTGCCAGCAGCTTGTACGGGGACGGCAATCAGCCCCAGCATTTT,CASSLYGDGNQPQHF
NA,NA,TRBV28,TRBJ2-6,TGTGCCAGCAGCCCAAATGGGTTAGGGGCCAACGTCCTGACTTTC,CASSPNGLGANVLTF
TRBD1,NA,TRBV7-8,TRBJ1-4,TGTGCCAGCAGCTTAGGGGGACAGGGAGGAAAACTGTTTTTT,CASSLGGQGGKLFF
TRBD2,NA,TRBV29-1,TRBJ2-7,TGCAGCGCCGGGACTAGCGGAGTCTCCTACGAGCAGTACTTC,CSAGTSGVSYEQYF
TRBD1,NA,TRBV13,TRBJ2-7,TGTGCCAGCAGCCTCGGGACAGCCGAGCAGTACTTC,CASSLGTAEQYF
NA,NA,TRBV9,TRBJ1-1,TGTGCCAGCAGCGTCAGGGAGACTCCTAATGAAGCTTTCTTT,CASSVRETPNEAFF
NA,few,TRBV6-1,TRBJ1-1,TGTGCCAGCAGTGAAAGGAGAGGTTCAAACGGGGCTTTCTTT,CASSERRGSNGAFF
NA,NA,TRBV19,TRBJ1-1,TGTGCCAGTAGTAAAGGGGCTGGGAACATGAACACTGAAGCTTTCTTT,CASSKGAGNMNTEAFF
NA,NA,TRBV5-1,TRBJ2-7,TGCGCCAGCAGCAGGGGGGAAGTAGCGGGCTTCTACGAGCAGTACTTC,CASSRGEVAGFYEQYF